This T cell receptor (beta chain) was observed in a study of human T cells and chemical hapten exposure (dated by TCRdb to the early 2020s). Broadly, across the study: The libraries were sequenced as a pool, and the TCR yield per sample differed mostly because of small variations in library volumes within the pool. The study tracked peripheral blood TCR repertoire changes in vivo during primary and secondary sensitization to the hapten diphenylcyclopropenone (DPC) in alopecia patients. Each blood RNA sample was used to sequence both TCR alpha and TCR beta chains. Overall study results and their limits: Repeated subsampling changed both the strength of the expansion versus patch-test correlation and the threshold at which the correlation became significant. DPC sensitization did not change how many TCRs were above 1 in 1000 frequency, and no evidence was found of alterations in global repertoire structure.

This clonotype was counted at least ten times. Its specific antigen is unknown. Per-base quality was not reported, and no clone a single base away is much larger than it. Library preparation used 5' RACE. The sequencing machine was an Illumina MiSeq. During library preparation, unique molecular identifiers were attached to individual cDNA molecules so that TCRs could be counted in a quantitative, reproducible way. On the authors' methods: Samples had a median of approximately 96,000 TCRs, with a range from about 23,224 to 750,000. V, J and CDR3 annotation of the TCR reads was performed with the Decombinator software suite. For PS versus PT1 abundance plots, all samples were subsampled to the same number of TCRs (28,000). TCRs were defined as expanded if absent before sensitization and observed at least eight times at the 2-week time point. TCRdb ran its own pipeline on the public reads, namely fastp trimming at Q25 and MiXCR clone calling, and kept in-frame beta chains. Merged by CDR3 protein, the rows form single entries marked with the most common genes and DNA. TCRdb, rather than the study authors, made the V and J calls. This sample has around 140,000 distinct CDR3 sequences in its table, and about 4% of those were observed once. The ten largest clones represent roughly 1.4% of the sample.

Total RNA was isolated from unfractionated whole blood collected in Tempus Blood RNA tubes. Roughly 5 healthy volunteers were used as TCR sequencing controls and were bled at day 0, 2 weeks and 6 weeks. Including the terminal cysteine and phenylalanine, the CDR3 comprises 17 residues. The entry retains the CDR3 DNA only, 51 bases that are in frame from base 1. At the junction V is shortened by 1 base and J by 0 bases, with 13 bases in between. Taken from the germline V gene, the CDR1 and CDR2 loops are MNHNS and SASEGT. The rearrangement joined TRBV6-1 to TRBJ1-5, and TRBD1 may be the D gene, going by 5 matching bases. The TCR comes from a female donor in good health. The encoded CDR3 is CASSEVRGVYSNQPQHF. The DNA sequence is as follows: TGTGCCAGCAGTGAAGTGAGGGGAGTGTATAGCAATCAGCCCCAGCATTTT.